Sequencing of this T cell receptor (beta chain) was carried out in a study of response to subunit inactivated influenza vaccine. Findings of the study overall: That few new T cells are recruited by each seasonal influenza vaccination was the authors' suggestion.

The table lists this clonotype with a few counts. What it recognizes is unknown. In TCRdb, the RT-PCR reads were re-called with MiXCR into one record per CDR3 protein. The sample carries over 450,000 distinct CDR3 sequences, under 15% recorded once. Trimming left V 3 bases short and J 1 base short, with 6 bases between. This CDR3 is 13 amino acids long. This clonotype was obtained from a man in his fifties who received an inactivated influenza vaccine. The gene calls are TRBV12-3 or TRBV12-4 and TRBJ1-1; D gene ambiguous. Sequencing was performed on PBMCs from blood, taken 45 days after vaccination. The CDR3 spells CASSFLANTEAFF. CDR3 nucleotide sequence: TGTGCCAGCAGTTTTCTGGCGAACACTGAAGCTTTCTTT.